This TCR beta chain was found in a study of blood T cell repertoires in COVID-19. Sequencing was performed with immunoSEQ multiplex PCR; in TCRdb, only in-frame clones are kept and a portion is missing. The sample shows fewer than 250,000 clones, around 90% of them seen only once. Enrollment of patients from Seattle took place during active infection, with longitudinal follow-up. CDR3 length equals 16 residues. V shed 6 bases and J shed 0 bases, with 17 bases lying between them. Per germline, CDR1 MNHNY and CDR2 SVGAGI (reference sequence). Sequencing input: peripheral blood. This TCR was recovered from a man aged 25-40 years with COVID-19, enrolled during active disease. The gene calls are TRBV6-6 and TRBJ1-1; D might be TRBD1 (6 bases). CDR3 in amino acids: CASSPGGGSMNTEAFF. CDR3 coding DNA: TGTGCCAGCAGCCCGGGGGGGGGCAGCATGAACACTGAAGCTTTCTTT.